The subject of this entry is one T cell receptor beta chain. The data were obtained in a study of T cell changes during pregnancy in multiple sclerosis. Using immunoSEQ multiplex PCR, the repertoire was profiled, and TCRdb retains in-frame clones only, with some absent. The sample gives some 27,000 clones, 85% to 90% of which show up once; about 7.3% is in the top ten. V lost 1 base and J lost 6; bases outside the gene matches: 5. The CDR3 has 15 amino acids. The germline V gene has CDR1 LNHNV and CDR2 YYDKDF (reference sequence). This receptor was obtained from a female donor with multiple sclerosis, enrolled in a pregnancy study. This chain links TRBV15 with TRBJ2-1; 8 nucleotides match TRBD1. The sample consisted of CD8+ T cells from peripheral blood mononuclear cells, taken before pregnancy. The CDR3 coding sequence is TGTGCCACCAGCAGAGGAACAGGGGGTAGCAATGAGCAGTTCTTC. Protein: CATSRGTGGSNEQFF.